This T cell receptor beta chain was retrieved from a study of T cell repertoires in cytomegalovirus infection. Study information: A matching HLA type, together with CMV infection, was signaled by public TCR beta signatures. Study-level findings and limits: HLA-C-restricted CMV clonotypes gave the most frequent clonotype in two of eight donors.

MiXCR, run by TCRdb on the reads, gives a single entry per CDR3 protein. This sample has about 830,000 distinct CDR3 sequences, with over 25% found just once. This clonotype was observed once. What it binds is not known. A junction end diverges from the germline sequence, so it may reflect a read error. The germline V gene encodes CDR1 SGHDT and CDR2 YYEEEE. The CDR3 is 20 amino acids. The receptor was isolated from a human donor in good health (CMV status not recorded). Some clones in this sample may be carry-over from other donors' samples. The V call is TRBV5-6, the J call TRBJ2-7; 11 bases agree with TRBD1. The sample consisted of cultured CD8+ T cells from PBMCs, taken from culture after CMV antigen stimulation. CDR3 sequence: CANSLGRPGQGEGLARLLYF. The CDR3 region has the DNA TGTGCCAACAGCTTGGGACGGCCGGGACAGGGGGAAGGACTAGCCCGATTACTGTACTTC.